This T cell receptor beta chain was recovered during a study of T cell repertoires in cytomegalovirus infection. TCRdb reanalysed the reads using MiXCR and keeps one entry per CDR3 protein. The profile shows 490,000 or so distinct CDR3 sequences, approximately 10% of them singletons. The germline CDR1 and CDR2 sequences are MNHEY and SMNVEV (reference sequence). V was pared by 5 bases and J by 0 bases, with 13 bases between. There are 15 residues in the CDR3. This clonotype has at least ten counts. Sequencing was performed on PBMCs. This chain connects TRBV27 to TRBJ1-1, with D hard to call. This TCR came from a human donor in good health (CMV status not recorded). Some clones in this sample may be carry-over from other donors' samples. CDR3 coding DNA: TGTGCCAGCAGTCCGATACAGCGCATGAACACTGAAGCTTTCTTT. The encoded protein is CASSPIQRMNTEAFF.